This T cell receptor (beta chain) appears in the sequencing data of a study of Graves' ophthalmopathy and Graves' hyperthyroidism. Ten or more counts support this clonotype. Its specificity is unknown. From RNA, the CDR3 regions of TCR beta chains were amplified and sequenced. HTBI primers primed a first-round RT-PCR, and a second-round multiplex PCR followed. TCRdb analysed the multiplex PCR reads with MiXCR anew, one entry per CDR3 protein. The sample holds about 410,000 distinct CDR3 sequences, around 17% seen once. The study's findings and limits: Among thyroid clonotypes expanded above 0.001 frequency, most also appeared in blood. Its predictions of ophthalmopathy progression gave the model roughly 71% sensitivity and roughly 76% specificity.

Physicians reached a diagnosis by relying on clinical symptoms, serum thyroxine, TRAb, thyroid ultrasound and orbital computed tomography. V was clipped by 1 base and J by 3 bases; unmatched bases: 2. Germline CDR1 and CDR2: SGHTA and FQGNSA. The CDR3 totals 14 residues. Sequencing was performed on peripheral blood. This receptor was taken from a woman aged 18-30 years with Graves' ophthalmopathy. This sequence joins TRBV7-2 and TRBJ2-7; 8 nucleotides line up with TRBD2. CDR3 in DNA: TGTGCCAGCAGCTTAGGCGGGGGGAACTACGAGCAGTACTTC. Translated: CASSLGGGNYEQYF.